The T cell receptor (beta chain) under discussion was sequenced for a study of blood T cells in healthy people across ages. A J-beta primer mix and a sample-barcoded 5' primer were used in a second PCR of roughly 6 to 12 cycles. TCRdb fed the 5' RACE reads into MiXCR, producing one record per CDR3 protein. The sample holds 1.5 million to 2 million distinct CDR3 sequences, roughly 49% seen once. Donors gave 8.5 to 10 milliliters of peripheral blood apiece. The CDR3 is 16 amino acids. From germline, CDR1 is SGHTA and CDR2 FQGNSA. Trimming pared 2 bases from V and 2 bases from J, leaving 15 bases between.

Material: blood. This chain connects TRBV7-2 to TRBJ2-5; D is unresolved. The source of this sequence is a woman in her thirties or forties in good health. CDR3 sequence reads: CASSLIGGPLQETQYF. The CDR3 bases are TGTGCCAGCAGCTTAATCGGCGGCCCCTTACAAGAGACCCAGTACTTC.